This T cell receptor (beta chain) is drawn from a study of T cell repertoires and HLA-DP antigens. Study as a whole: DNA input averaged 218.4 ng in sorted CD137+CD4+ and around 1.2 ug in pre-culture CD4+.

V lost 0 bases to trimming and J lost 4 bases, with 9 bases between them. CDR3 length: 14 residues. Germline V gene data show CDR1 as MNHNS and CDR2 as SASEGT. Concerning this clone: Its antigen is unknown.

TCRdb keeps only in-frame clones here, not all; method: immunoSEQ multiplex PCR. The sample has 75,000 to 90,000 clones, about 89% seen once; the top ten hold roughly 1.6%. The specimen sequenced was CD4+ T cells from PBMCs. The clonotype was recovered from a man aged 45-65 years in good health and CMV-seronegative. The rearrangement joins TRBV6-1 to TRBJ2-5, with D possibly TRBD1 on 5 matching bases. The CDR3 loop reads CASSEAGVAETQYF. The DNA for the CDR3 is TGTGCCAGCAGTGAAGCAGGGGTCGCAGAGACCCAGTACTTC.